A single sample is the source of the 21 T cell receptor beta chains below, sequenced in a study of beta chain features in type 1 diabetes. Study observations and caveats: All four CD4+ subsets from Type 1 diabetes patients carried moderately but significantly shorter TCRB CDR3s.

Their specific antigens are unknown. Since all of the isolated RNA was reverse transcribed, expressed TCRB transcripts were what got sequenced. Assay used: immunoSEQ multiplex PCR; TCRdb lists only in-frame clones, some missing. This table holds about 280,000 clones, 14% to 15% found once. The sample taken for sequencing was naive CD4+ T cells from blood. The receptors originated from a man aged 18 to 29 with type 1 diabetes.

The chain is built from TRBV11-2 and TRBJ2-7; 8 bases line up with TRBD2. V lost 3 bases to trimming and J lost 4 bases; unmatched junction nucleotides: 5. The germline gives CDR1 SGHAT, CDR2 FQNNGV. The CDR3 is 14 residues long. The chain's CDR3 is CASSLTGGTYEQYF. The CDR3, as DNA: TGTGCCAGCAGCTTGACGGGAGGGACTTACGAGCAGTACTTC.

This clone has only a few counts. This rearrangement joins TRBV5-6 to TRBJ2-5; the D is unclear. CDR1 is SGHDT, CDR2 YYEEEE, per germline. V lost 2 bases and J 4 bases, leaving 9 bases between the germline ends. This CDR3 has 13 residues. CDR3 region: CASSFRVPETQYF. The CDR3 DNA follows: TGTGCCAGCAGCTTCCGCGTGCCAGAGACCCAGTACTTC.

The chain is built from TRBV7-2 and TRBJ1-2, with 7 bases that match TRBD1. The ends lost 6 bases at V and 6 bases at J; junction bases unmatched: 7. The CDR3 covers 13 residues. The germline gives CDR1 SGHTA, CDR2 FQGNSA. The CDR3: CASRRDSTNGYTF. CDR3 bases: TGTGCCAGCAGAAGGGACAGTACAAATGGCTACACCTTC. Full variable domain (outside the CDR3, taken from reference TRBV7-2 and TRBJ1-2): GAGVSQSPSNKVTEKGKDVELRCDPISGHTALYWYRQSLGQGLEFLIYFQGNSAPDKSGLPSDRFSAERTGGSVSTLTIQRTQQEDSAVYLCASRRDSTNGYTFGSGTRLTVV.

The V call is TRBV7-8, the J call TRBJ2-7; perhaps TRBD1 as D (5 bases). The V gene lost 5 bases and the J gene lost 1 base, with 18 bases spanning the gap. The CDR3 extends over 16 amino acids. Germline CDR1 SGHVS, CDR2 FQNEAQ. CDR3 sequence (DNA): TGTGCCAGCAGCCAGCTGACCCAGACAGCTTCCTACGAGCAGTACTTC. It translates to CASSQLTQTASYEQYF.

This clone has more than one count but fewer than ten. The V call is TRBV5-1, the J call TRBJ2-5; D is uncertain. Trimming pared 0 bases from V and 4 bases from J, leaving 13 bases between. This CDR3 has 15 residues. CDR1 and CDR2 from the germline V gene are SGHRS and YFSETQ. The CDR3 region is CASSLDRVFGETQYF. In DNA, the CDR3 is TGCGCCAGCAGCTTGGACAGAGTCTTTGGAGAGACCCAGTACTTC.

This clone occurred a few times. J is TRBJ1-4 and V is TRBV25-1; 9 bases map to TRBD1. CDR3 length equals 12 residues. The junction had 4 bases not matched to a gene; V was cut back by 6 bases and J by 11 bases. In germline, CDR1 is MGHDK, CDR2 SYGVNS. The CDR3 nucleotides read TGTGCCAGCAGGGGGGACAGGGCGAAACTGTTTTTT. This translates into CASRGDRAKLFF. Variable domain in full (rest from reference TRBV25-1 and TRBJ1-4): EADIYQTPRYLVIGTGKKITLECSQTMGHDKMYWYQQDPGMELHLIHYSYGVNSTEKGDLSSESTVSRIRTEHFPLTLESARPSHTSQYLCASRGDRAKLFFGSGTQLSVL.

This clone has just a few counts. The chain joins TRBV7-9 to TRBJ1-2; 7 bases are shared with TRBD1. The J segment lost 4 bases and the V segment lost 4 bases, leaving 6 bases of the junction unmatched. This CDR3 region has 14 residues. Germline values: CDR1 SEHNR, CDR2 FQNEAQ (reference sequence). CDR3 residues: CASSYGQAFYGYTF. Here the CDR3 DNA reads TGTGCCAGCAGCTACGGACAGGCCTTCTATGGCTACACCTTC. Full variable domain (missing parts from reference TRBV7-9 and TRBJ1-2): DTGVSQNPRHKITKRGQNVTFRCDPISEHNRLYWYRQTLGQGPEFLTYFQNEAQLEKSRLLSDRFSAERPKGSFSTLEIQRTEQGDSAMYLCASSYGQAFYGYTFGSGTRLTVV.

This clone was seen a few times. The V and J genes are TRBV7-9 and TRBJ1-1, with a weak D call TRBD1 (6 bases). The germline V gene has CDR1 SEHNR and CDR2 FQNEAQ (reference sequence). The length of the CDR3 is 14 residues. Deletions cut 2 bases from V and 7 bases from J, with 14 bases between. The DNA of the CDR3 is TGTGCCAGCAGCTTAATGGGGGTACAGGGTGAAGCTTTCTTT. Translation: CASSLMGVQGEAFF.

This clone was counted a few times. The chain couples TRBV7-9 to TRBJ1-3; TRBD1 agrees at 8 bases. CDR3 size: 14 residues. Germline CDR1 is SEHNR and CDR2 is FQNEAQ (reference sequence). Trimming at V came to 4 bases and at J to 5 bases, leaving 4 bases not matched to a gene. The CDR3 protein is CASSSGDRRNTIYF. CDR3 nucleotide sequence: TGTGCCAGCAGCTCCGGGGACAGGAGAAACACCATATATTTT.

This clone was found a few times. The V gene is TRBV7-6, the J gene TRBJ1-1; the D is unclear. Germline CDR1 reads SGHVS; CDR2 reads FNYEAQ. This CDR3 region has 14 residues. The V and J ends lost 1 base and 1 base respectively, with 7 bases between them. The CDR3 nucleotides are TGTGCCAGCAGCTTAGAAGCAGGGAACACTGAAGCTTTCTTT. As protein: CASSLEAGNTEAFF.

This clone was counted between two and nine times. The CDR3 DNA sequence: TGTGCCAGCAGCTTAGCAGGGCCCGAGATCGGCAATGAGCAGTTCTTC. Protein: CASSLAGPEIGNEQFF. V and J are TRBV13 and TRBJ2-1, with a weak D call TRBD1 (5 bases). The CDR3 has 16 amino acids. Germline V gene sequence: CDR1 PRHDT, CDR2 FYEKMQ (reference sequence). Trimming pared 1 base from V and 6 bases from J, leaving 16 bases between.

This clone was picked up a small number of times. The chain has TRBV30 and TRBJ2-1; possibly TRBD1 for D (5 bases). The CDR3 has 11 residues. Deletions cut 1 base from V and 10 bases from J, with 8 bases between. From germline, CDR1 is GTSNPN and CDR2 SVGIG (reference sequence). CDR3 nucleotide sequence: TGTGCCTGGAGTGGAGCAGGGGAGCAGTTCTTC. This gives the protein CAWSGAGEQFF.

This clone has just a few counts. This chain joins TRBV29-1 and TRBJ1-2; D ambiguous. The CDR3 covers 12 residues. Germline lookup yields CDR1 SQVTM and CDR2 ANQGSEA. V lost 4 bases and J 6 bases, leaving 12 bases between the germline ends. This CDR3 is CSVVDTGDGYTF. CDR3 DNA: TGCAGCGTTGTCGACACCGGCGATGGCTACACCTTC.

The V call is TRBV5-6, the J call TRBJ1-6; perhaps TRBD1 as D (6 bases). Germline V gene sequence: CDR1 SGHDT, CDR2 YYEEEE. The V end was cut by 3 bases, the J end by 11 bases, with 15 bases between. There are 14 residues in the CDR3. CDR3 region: CASSSDSLKPPLHF. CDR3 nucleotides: TGTGCCAGCAGCTCGGACAGCCTAAAGCCACCCCTCCACTTT.

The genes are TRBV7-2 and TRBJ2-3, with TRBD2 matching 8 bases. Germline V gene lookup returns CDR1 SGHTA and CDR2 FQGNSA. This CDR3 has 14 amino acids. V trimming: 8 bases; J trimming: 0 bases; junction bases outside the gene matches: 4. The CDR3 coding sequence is TGTGCCAGCCTCGGCGGGGGGAGCACAGATACGCAGTATTTT. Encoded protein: CASLGGGSTDTQYF.

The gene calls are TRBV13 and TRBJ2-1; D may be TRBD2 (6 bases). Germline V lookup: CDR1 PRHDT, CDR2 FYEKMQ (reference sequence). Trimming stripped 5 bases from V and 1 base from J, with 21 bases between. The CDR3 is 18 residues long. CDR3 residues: CASSRTSAGRMSYNEQFF. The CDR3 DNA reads TGTGCCAGCAGCCGGACCTCGGCGGGGAGAATGTCCTACAATGAGCAGTTCTTC. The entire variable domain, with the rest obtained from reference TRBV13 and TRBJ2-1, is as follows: AAGVIQSPRHLIKEKRETATLKCYPIPRHDTVYWYQQGPGQDPQFLISFYEKMQSDKGSIPDRFSAQQFSDYHSELNMSSLELGDSALYFCASSRTSAGRMSYNEQFFGPGTRLTVL.

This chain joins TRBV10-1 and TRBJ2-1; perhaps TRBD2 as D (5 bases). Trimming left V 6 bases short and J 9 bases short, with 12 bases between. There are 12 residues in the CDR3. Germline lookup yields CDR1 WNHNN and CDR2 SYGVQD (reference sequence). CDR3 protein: CASSLKGGEQFF. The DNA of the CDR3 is TGCGCCAGCAGCTTAAAAGGAGGTGAGCAGTTCTTC.

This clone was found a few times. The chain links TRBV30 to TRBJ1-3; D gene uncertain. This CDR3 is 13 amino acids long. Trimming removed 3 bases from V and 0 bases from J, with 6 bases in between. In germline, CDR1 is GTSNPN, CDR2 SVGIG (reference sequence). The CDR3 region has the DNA TGTGCCTGGAGCCGGAGCTCTGGAAACACCATATATTTT. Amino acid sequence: CAWSRSSGNTIYF. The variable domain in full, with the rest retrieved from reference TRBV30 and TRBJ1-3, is SQTIHQWPATLVQPVGSPLSLECTVEGTSNPNLYWYRQAAGRGLQLLFYSVGIGQISSEVPQNLSASRPQDRQFILSSKKLLLSDSGFYLCAWSRSSGNTIYFGEGSWLTVV.

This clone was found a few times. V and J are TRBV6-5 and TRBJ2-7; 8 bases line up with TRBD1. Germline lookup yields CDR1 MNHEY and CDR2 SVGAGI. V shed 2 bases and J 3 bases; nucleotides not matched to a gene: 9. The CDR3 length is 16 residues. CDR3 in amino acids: CASSYPSGQELYEQYF. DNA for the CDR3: TGTGCCAGCAGTTACCCATCGGGACAGGAACTCTACGAGCAGTACTTC.

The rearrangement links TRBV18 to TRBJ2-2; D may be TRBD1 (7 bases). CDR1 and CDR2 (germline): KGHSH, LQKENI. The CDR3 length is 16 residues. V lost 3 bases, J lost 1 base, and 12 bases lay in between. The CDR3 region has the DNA TGTGCCAGCTCACCGCCAGGGGGGCGGAACACCGGGGAGCTGTTTTTT. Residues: CASSPPGGRNTGELFF. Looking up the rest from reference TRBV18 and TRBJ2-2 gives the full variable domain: NAGVMQNPRHLVRRRGQEARLRCSPMKGHSHVYWYRQLPEEGLKFMVYLQKENIIDESGMPKERFSAEFPKEGPSILRIQQVVRGDSAAYFCASSPPGGRNTGELFFGEGSRLTVL.

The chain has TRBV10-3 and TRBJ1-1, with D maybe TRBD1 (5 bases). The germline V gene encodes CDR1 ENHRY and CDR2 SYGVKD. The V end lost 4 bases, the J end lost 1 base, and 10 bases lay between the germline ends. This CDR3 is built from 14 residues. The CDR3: CAISGSTGNTEAFF. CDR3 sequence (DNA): TGTGCCATCAGTGGTTCAACAGGGAACACTGAAGCTTTCTTT.